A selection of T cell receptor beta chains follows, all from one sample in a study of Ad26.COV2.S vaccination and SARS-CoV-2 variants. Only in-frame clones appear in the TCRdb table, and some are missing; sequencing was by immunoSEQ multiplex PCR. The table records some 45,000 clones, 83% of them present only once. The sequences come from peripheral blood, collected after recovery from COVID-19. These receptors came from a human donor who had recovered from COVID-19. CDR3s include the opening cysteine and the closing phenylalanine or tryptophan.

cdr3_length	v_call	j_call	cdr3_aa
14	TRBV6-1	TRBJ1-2	CASSEGGVDYGYTF
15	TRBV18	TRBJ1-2	CASSLEEEPYRGYTF
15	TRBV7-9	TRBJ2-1	CASSTGSGGYNEQFF
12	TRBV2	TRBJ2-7	CASSRHSYEQYF
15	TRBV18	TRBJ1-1	CASSPLGGVDTEAFF
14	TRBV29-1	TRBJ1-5	CSVTGQGANQPQHF
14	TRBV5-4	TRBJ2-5	CASTAFQGEETQYF
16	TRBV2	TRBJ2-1	CASSERATSGRSEQFF
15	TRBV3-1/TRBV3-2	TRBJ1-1	CASSHSDRTRTEAFF
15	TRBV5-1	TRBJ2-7	CASSLGGTVAYEQYF
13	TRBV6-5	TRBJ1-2	CASRGTGIHGYTF
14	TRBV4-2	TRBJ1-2	CASSQKKTGDGYTF
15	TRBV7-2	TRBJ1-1	CASSFGYQGGTEAFF
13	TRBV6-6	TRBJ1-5	CASSTGVSQPQHF
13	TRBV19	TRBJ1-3	CASQSLSGNTIYF
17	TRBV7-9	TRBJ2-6	CASGNRGHSSGANVLTF
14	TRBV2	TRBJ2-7	CASSGNRGQNEQYF
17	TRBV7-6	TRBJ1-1	CASSRLGQGYMNTEAFF
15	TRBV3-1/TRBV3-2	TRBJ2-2	CASSHREANTGELFF
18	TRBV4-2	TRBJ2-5	CASSQVVTSGGFQETQYF
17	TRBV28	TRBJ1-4	CASSLDLLLGANEKLFF
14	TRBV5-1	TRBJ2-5	CASSATSGEETQYF
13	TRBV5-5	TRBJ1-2	CASSWDSFYGYTF
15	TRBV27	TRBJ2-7	CATLPSGSGSYEQYF
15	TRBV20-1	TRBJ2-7	CSASASGGYVYEQYF
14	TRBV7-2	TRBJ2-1	CASSPESPYNEQFF
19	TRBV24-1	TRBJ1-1	CATSDGRVGTGGMNTEAFF
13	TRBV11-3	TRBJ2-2	CASSLEGTGELFF
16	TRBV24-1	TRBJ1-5	CATSDPRGGRNQPQHF
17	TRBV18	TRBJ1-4	CASSAVSHRGTNEKLFF
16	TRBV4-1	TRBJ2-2	CASSQGGGANTGELFF
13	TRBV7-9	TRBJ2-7	CASLGSGNHEQYF
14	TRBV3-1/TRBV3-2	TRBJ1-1	CASSQGTGITEAFF
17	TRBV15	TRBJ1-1	CATSRPIPGTGNTEAFF
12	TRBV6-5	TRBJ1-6	CASSGFNSPLHF
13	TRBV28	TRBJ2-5	CASNGGGRETQYF
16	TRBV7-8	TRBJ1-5	CASQPGQGTSNQPQHF
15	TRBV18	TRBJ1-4	CASSPLPGRNEKLFF
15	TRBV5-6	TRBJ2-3	CASSLNGGGTDTQYF
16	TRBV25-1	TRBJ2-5	CASSGALRWTQETQYF
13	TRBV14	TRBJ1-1	CASSQDTNTEAFF
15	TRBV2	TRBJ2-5	CASSETLARGETQYF
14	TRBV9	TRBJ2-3	CASSVDLGTDTQYF
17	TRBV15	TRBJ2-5	CATAPLPTSGSIETQYF
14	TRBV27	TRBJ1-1	CASSRDRDRTEAFF
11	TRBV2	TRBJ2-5	CAALAGETQYF
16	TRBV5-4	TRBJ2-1	CASSSSGLLPHNEQFF
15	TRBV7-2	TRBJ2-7	CASSLKGGAGYEQYF
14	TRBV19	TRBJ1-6	CASSISAGDSPLHF
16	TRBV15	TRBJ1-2	CATSRDPGQGARGYTF
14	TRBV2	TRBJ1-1	CASSPGGLNTEAFF
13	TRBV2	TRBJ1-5	CATMRDTNQPQHF
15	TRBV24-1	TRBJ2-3	CATSNPGTGTDTQYF
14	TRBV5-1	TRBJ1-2	CASSLDTANYGYTF